The source of this TCR beta chain is a study of cytomegalovirus exposure and HLA in healthy donors. Findings and caveats of the study: Most of the CMV-associated TCR beta chains (in a later analysis) appeared to be HLA-restricted. The investigators catalogued some 150 TCR beta chains as cytomegalovirus-associated.

Note on this clone: What it recognizes is unknown.

13 Jbeta primers and 60 Vbeta primers were used for the PCR. Here immunoSEQ multiplex PCR was the method, and the copy in TCRdb shows in-frame clones only, minus some. In the table there are approximately 150,000 clones, about three quarters of which are singletons. This TCR was recovered from a woman in her 30s in good health and CMV-seronegative. Sequenced input: PBMCs.

The CDR3 spells CASRTIREGSNQPQHF. CDR3 nucleotides: TGTGCCAGTAGAACCATCAGGGAGGGTAGCAATCAGCCCCAGCATTTT. J is TRBJ1-5 and V is TRBV19; D possibly corresponds to TRBD1 (5 bases). The germline V and J ends were trimmed by 6 bases and 0 bases, with 15 bases remaining between them. The germline V gene has CDR1 LNHDA and CDR2 SQIVND (reference sequence). The CDR3 sequence is 16 residues long.